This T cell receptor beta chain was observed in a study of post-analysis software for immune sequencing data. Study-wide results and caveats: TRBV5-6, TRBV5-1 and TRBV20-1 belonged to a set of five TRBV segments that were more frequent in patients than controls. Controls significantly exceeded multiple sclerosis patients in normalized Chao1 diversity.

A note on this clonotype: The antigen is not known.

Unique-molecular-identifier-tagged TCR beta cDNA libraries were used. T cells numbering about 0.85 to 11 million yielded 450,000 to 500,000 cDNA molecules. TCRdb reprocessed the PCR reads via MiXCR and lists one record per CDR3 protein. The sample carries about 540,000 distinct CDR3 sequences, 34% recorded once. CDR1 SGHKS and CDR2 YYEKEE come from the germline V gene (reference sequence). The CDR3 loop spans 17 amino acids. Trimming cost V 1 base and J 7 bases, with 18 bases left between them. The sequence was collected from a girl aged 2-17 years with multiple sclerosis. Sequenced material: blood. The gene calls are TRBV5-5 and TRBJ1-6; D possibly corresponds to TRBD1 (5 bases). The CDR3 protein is CASSLSLFEWGNSPLHF. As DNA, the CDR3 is TGTGCCAGCAGCTTGAGTCTATTTGAATGGGGGAATTCACCCCTCCACTTT.